Listed below are T cell receptor beta chains from one sample, sequenced in a study of blood T cell repertoires in COVID-19. Sequenced by immunoSEQ multiplex PCR; TCRdb stores in-frame clones only, minus some. This table has roughly 110,000 clones, 75% to 90% appearing once. The sequencing sample was made of peripheral blood. All receptors derive from an older woman with COVID-19, enrolled during active disease. CDR3s include the opening cysteine and the closing phenylalanine or tryptophan. A D gene is named only where the DNA matches it firmly. Only part of the rows carry a size: once, few, many, or a class if the clone is expanded.

J	V	D	size	DNA	CDR3
TRBJ1-2	TRBV24-1	NA	few	TGTGCCACCGGAGCGACAGCTGATGGCTACACCTTC	CATGATADGYTF
TRBJ1-2	TRBV9	NA	NA	TGTGCCAGCAGCGTAGGCTCGGGGGACTATGGCTACACCTTC	CASSVGSGDYGYTF
TRBJ1-2	TRBV5-1	NA	NA	TGCGCCAGCAGCTTCGGGACAACCACAAACTATGGCTACACCTTC	CASSFGTTTNYGYTF
TRBJ1-2	TRBV2	NA	once	TGTGCCAGCAAATCGTACAGGGAGCACTATGGCTACACCTTC	CASKSYREHYGYTF
TRBJ1-3	TRBV6-6	NA	NA	TGTGCCAGCAGTCCGACCCAACAGGTCTCTGGAAACACCATATATTTT	CASSPTQQVSGNTIYF
TRBJ2-7	TRBV29-1	TRBD1	NA	TGCAGCGTTGGTCGGTTCAGGGGGACAGGGATCAACGAGCAGTACTTC	CSVGRFRGTGINEQYF
TRBJ2-2	TRBV7-3	NA	NA	TGTGCCAGCAGCTTAGGTCTCAGAAACACCGGGGAGCTGTTTTTT	CASSLGLRNTGELFF
TRBJ1-4	TRBV29-1	NA	NA	TGCAGCGTTGCGCTGGCCGGGGATAATGAAAAACTGTTTTTT	CSVALAGDNEKLFF
TRBJ2-1	TRBV28	TRBD2	NA	TGTGCCAGCAGTTGGACTAGCGGGGCTTTACCTGAGCAGTTCTTC	CASSWTSGALPEQFF
TRBJ1-1	TRBV7-2	TRBD1	NA	TGTGCCAGCAGCTCACAGGGGGAAACTGAAGCTTTCTTT	CASSSQGETEAFF
TRBJ2-2	TRBV6-5	TRBD1	NA	TGTGCTGGGTGGGCCGGGACAGAGGGTGGCGGGGAGCTGTTTTTT	CAGWAGTEGGGELFF
TRBJ1-1	TRBV7-9	NA	NA	TGTGCCAGCAGCTTTGACAGTTACACTGAAGCTTTCTTT	CASSFDSYTEAFF
TRBJ2-7	TRBV19	NA	NA	TGTGCCAGTAGTCTGAGCACAGAGTACGAGCAGTACTTC	CASSLSTEYEQYF
TRBJ1-1	TRBV12-3/TRBV12-4	NA	NA	TGTGCCAGCATCCGCGGCCCGAACACTGAAGCTTTCTTT	CASIRGPNTEAFF
TRBJ1-1	TRBV9	TRBD1	NA	TGTGCCAGCAGCAAACAGGGGGACACTGAAGCTTTCTTT	CASSKQGDTEAFF
TRBJ1-1	TRBV6-5	TRBD1	NA	TGTGCCAGCAGTTACAGGGACAGGGGAAACACTGAAGCTTTCTTT	CASSYRDRGNTEAFF
TRBJ1-2	TRBV12-3/TRBV12-4	NA	once	TGTGCCAGCAGTTCGGGCTATGGCTACACCTTC	CASSSGYGYTF
TRBJ1-2	TRBV28	NA	NA	TGTGCCAGCAGTACGAGGATGAACTATGGCTACACCTTC	CASSTRMNYGYTF
TRBJ1-2	TRBV7-2	NA	NA	TGTGCCAGCAGCTTAGACCCGGGATCTAGAAATGGCTACACCTTC	CASSLDPGSRNGYTF
TRBJ1-5	TRBV7-9	NA	NA	TGTGCCAGCAGCTTAGGTCCAGGGTTCAATCAGCCCCAGCATTTT	CASSLGPGFNQPQHF
TRBJ2-7	TRBV7-9	NA	NA	TGTGCCAGCAGCCCCCGAACGGGAACCTACGAGCAGTACTTC	CASSPRTGTYEQYF
TRBJ2-3	TRBV2	NA	NA	TGTGCCAGCAAGGCTCCAGGCCGGCCTACGCAGTATTTT	CASKAPGRPTQYF
TRBJ1-1	TRBV29-1	TRBD1	NA	TGCAGCGTCCCTGACAGGGTAAACACTGAAGCTTTCTTT	CSVPDRVNTEAFF
TRBJ1-5	TRBV3-1/TRBV3-2	TRBD1	NA	TGTGCCAGCAGCCTAGGACAGGTCAATCAGCCCCAGCATTTT	CASSLGQVNQPQHF
TRBJ2-1	TRBV4-1	NA	NA	TGCGCCAGCAGCCCCAGGGGCGGTGAGCAGTTCTTC	CASSPRGGEQFF
TRBJ2-5	TRBV7-9	TRBD2	once	TGTGCCAGCAGCTTATCTAGCGGGGAGGGTGAGACCCAGTACTTC	CASSLSSGEGETQYF
TRBJ2-2	TRBV7-2	TRBD1	NA	TGTGCCAGCAGCTCCGCGGACAGGGGTTACACCGGGGAGCTGTTTTTT	CASSSADRGYTGELFF
TRBJ2-2	TRBV6-5	TRBD2	NA	TGCTCTAGCGGGGGGTCCCGCACCGGGGAGCTGTTTTTT	CSSGGSRTGELFF
TRBJ2-7	TRBV7-9	NA	few	TGTGCCAGCAGCTCAGGACTCCGCTACGAGCAGTACTTC	CASSSGLRYEQYF
TRBJ2-7	TRBV7-2	TRBD1	NA	TGTGCCAGCAGCCCCAGACAGGGGTTCCCAAAGGGGCAGTACTTC	CASSPRQGFPKGQYF
TRBJ1-3	TRBV10-2	TRBD1	NA	TGCGCCGGGAAGACAGGGCCTGGAAACACCATATATTTT	CAGKTGPGNTIYF
TRBJ1-2	TRBV7-9	NA	NA	TGTGCCAGCAGCTTAGAAGCCCGCCTCTATGGCTACACCTTC	CASSLEARLYGYTF
TRBJ2-7	TRBV9	TRBD1	NA	TGTGCCAGCAGCGTATCGACAGGGTCCTACGAGCAGTACTTC	CASSVSTGSYEQYF
TRBJ1-2	TRBV4-1	TRBD1	NA	TGCGCCAGCAGCCAAGATCCGACAGGGGGCGCCAACTATGGCTACACCTTC	CASSQDPTGGANYGYTF
TRBJ1-1	TRBV6-5	NA	NA	TGTGCCAGCATCGGACTCGGGGAAGGAAACACTGAAGCTTTCTTT	CASIGLGEGNTEAFF
TRBJ1-1	TRBV5-1	NA	NA	TGCGCCAGCAGCTTAACGACAGAGAACACTGAAGCTTTCTTT	CASSLTTENTEAFF
TRBJ1-5	TRBV5-8	TRBD1	NA	TGTGCCAGCAGCGGCGGGACAGGGGGCTCTCAGCCCCAGCATTTT	CASSGGTGGSQPQHF
TRBJ1-5	TRBV6-1	NA	NA	TGTGCCAGCAGGGAACGAGATCAGCCCCAGCATTTT	CASRERDQPQHF
TRBJ2-3	TRBV7-2	NA	NA	TGTGCCAGCAGCTTAAAGTTTAAGGAGGACACAGATACGCAGTATTTT	CASSLKFKEDTDTQYF
TRBJ2-2	TRBV7-2	NA	NA	TGTGCCAGCGGGGGACACTTGAACACCGGGGAGCTGTTTTTT	CASGGHLNTGELFF
TRBJ1-4	TRBV5-1	NA	NA	TGCGCCAGCAGCTTGGGGGGGCTCACTAATGAAAAACTGTTTTTT	CASSLGGLTNEKLFF
TRBJ1-2	TRBV24-1	TRBD1	NA	TGTGCCACCAGTGATTTAGGGGACAGGGACGGCTACACCTTC	CATSDLGDRDGYTF
TRBJ2-2	TRBV19	NA	NA	TGTGCCAGTACCCCGTCCGCCGGGGAGCTGTTTTTT	CASTPSAGELFF
TRBJ2-1	TRBV4-2	TRBD2	NA	TGTGCCAGCAGCCCCTCCCCGGGACTAGTGTCTCCAAATGAGCAGTTCTTC	CASSPSPGLVSPNEQFF
TRBJ1-1	TRBV7-8	NA	NA	TGTGCCAGCAGCCAACAGGGTCTGTCCACTGAAGCTTTCTTT	CASSQQGLSTEAFF
TRBJ1-1	TRBV11-1	NA	once	TGTGCCAGCAGCTTAGCGAGTCTACAGGGTGTGGGTGAAGCTTTCTTT	CASSLASLQGVGEAFF
TRBJ1-2	TRBV11-2	NA	NA	TGTGCCAGCAGCTTAGGGTTCGTACAGGGATCTAACTATGGCTACACCTTC	CASSLGFVQGSNYGYTF
TRBJ1-1	TRBV29-1	TRBD1	NA	TGCAGCGTCTCACAGGGGGGGCACGCTGAAGCTTTCTTT	CSVSQGGHAEAFF
TRBJ1-3	TRBV5-1	NA	NA	TGCGCCAGCAGCTGGGACGTGAGGGGAGGTTTGACGAGGGTTTTCTCTGGAAACACCATATATTTT	CASSWDVRGGLTRVFSGNTIYF
TRBJ2-1	TRBV5-6	TRBD2	NA	TGTGCCAGCACCCTGACTAGCGGGGGGCCGAGCTCCTACAATGAGCAGTTCTTC	CASTLTSGGPSSYNEQFF
TRBJ1-4	TRBV7-2	NA	medium-sized	TGTGCCAGCAGCTTGTACCGGGTTGCAACTAATGAAAAACTGTTTTTT	CASSLYRVATNEKLFF
TRBJ2-1	TRBV29-1	NA	NA	TGCAGCGTTGACCAGATCTACAATGAGCAGTTCTTC	CSVDQIYNEQFF
TRBJ2-3	TRBV10-3	TRBD2	NA	TGTGCCATCAGTGAGTCGCGGGGGGTAGCAGATACGCAGTATTTT	CAISESRGVADTQYF
TRBJ2-7	TRBV27	TRBD1	NA	TGTGCCAGCCATAAGGGACAGGGGCGATCCTACGAGCAGTACTTC	CASHKGQGRSYEQYF